This TCR beta chain was identified during a study of graft-versus-host responses after intestinal transplantation. Study summary: Each recipient received a multivisceral, liver-intestinal, or isolated intestinal graft. For about three years after anti-thymocyte globulin induction, all recipients took tacrolimus and steroids. Overall study findings and caveats: GvH clones detected in recipient marrow included some appearing first in ileum or blood. Within allografts, high graft-versus-host to host-versus-graft clonal ratios were seen among patients with graft-donor T cell macrochimerism.

Sequencing used immunoSEQ multiplex PCR; TCRdb keeps in-frame clones, though not all of them. The data show more than 85,000 clones, roughly 80% seen once. This CDR3 region has 14 residues. The V segment lost 7 bases and the J segment 9 bases; nucleotides outside the gene matches: 9. CDR1 and CDR2 from the germline V gene are LNHDA and SQIVND (reference sequence). Of note for this clone: The antigen is unknown.

The genes are TRBV19 and TRBJ2-1, with 10 bases matching TRBD2. The clonotype comes from a human donor who received an intestinal transplant. Sequenced material: unstimulated CD4+ T cells sorted from spleen or lymph node cells, taken before intestinal transplant. The CDR3 sequence is CASTLSGRSLEQFF. The CDR3 DNA reads as TGTGCCAGTACCCTTAGCGGGAGGTCCCTTGAGCAGTTCTTC. Together with reference TRBV19 and TRBJ2-1, the CDR3 gives the full variable domain: DGGITQSPKYLFRKEGQNVTLSCEQNLNHDAMYWYRQDPGQGLRLIYYSQIVNDFQKGDIAEGYSVSREKKESFPLTVTSAQKNPTAFYLCASTLSGRSLEQFFGPGTRLTVL.